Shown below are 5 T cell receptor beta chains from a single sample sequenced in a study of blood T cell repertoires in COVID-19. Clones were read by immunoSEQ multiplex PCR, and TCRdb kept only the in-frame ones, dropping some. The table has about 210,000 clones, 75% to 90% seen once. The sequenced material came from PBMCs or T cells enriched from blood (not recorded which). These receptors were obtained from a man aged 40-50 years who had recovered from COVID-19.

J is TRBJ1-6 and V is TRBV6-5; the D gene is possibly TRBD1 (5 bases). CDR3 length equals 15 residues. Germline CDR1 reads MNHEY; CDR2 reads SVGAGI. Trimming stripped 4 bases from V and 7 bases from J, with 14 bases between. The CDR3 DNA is TGTGCCAGCAGTTCCATGGGGGGGAGGAATTCACCCCTCCACTTT. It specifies CASSSMGGRNSPLHF.

The CDR3 coding sequence is TGTGCCTGCCCACAGGGCGACGGCTACACCTTC. Protein product: CACPQGDGYTF. The chain is built from TRBV30 and TRBJ1-2; perhaps TRBD1 as D (6 bases). Germline V gene lookup returns CDR1 GTSNPN and CDR2 SVGIG (reference sequence). The CDR3 covers 11 residues. Trimming removed 6 bases at V and 8 bases at J, with 13 bases between.

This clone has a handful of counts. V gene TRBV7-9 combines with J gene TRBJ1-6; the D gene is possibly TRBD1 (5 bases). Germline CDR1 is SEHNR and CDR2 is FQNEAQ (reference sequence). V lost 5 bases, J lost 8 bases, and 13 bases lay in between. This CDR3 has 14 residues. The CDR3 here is CASSLGGGYSPLHF. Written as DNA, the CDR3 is TGTGCCAGCAGCCTAGGCGGGGGTTATTCACCCCTCCACTTT.

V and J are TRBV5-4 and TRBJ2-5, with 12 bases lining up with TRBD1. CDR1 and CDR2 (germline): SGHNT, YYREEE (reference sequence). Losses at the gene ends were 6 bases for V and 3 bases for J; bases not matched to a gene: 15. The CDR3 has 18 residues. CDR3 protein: CASNPGGQGARGKETQYF. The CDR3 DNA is TGTGCCAGCAACCCTGGGGGACAGGGGGCTAGAGGGAAAGAGACCCAGTACTTC.

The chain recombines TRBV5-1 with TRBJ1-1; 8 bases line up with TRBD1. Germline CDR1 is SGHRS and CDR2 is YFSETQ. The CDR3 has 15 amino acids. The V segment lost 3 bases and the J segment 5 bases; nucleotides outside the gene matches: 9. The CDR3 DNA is TGCGCCAGCAGCTACCGCGGACAGGGAGGAACTGAAGCTTTCTTT. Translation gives CASSYRGQGGTEAFF. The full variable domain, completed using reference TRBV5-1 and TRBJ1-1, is KAGVTQTPRYLIKTRGQQVTLSCSPISGHRSVSWYQQTPGQGLQFLFEYFSETQRNKGNFPGRFSGRQFSNSRSEMNVSTLELGDSALYLCASSYRGQGGTEAFFGQGTRLTVV.